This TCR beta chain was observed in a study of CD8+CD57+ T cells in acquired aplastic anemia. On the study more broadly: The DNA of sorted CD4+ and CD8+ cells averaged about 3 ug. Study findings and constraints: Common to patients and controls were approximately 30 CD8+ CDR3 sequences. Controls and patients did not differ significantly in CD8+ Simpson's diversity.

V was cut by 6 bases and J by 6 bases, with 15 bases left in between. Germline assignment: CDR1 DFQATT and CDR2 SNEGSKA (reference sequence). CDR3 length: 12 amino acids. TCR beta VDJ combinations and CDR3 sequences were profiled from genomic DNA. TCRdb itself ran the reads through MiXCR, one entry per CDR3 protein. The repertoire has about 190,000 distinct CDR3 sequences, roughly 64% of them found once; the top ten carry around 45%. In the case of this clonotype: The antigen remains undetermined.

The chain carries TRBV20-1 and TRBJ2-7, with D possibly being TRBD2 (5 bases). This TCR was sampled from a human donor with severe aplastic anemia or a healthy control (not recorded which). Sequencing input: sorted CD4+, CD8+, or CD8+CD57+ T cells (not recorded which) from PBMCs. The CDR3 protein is CSATDGGGEQYF. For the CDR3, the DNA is TGCAGTGCCACGGACGGAGGTGGCGAGCAGTACTTC.